This entry is about one TCR beta chain. V lost 7 bases, J lost 1 base, and 17 bases lay in between. This CDR3 region has 15 residues. Germline lookup yields CDR1 SQVTM and CDR2 ANQGSEA. TCRdb recomputed calls from the 5' RACE reads with MiXCR, one row per CDR3 protein. The table has approximately 60,000 distinct CDR3 sequences, more than 25% seen once. This clonotype was obtained from a female donor with breast cancer. This sequence joins TRBV29-1 and TRBJ2-1; possible D gene TRBD2, 6 bases. Sequenced material: tumor-infiltrating memory CD4+ T cells sorted from the breast tumor. Indicated subset: memory CD4+ T cells, CD4+CD45RO+CD25-. CDR3 in DNA: TGCAGCGCCGGAAAAGAAGCGGGTTCCTACAATGAGCAGTTCTTC. This translates into CSAGKEAGSYNEQFF.